This T cell receptor (beta chain) was sequenced during a study of blood T cells in healthy people across ages. Sample-barcoded 5' priming and a J-beta primer mix drove a second PCR of roughly 7 to 11 cycles. All samples gave at least 3 million CDR3-containing paired-end reads. TCRdb called the 5' RACE reads again in MiXCR, with one record for every CDR3 protein. Of about 580,000 distinct CDR3 sequences listed, around half are singletons. CDR1 and CDR2 (germline): DFQATT, SNEGSKA (reference sequence). V trimming: 2 bases; J trimming: 5 bases; junction bases outside the gene matches: 5. The CDR3 has 15 amino acids. Study-wide findings and caveats: Naive T cell percentage by flow cytometry tracked strongly with beta diversity. Roughly linear age-related decline in beta diversity appeared, significant by age around 42.

This clonotype was recorded a few times. What it recognizes is unknown. The chain uses TRBV20-1 and TRBJ2-1; TRBD2 aligns across 11 bases. Sequencing was done on a sample of blood. This sequence was found in a man older than 75 in good health. CDR3 coding DNA: TGCAGTGCTAGACCGCCTAGCGGGGGGAACAATGAGCAGTTCTTC. Residues: CSARPPSGGNNEQFF.